The 22 T cell receptor beta chains below all came from one sample that was sequenced in a study of human T cells and chemical hapten exposure. Specified time point: patch test 3, about 24 weeks after DPC sensitization. As for treatment: therapeutic diphenylcyclopropenone sensitization with weekly scalp DPC. TCRdb re-called the RACE reads with MiXCR, one entry per CDR3 protein. The table has under 200,000 distinct CDR3 sequences, approximately 30% seen once. The sample here was whole blood, taken in connection with sensitization to the hapten diphenylcyclopropenone (DPC). These receptors originate from a woman between 18 and 29 years old with alopecia areata. Some clones in this sample may be carry-over from other donors' samples.

CDR3 sequence (DNA): TGTGCCAGCAGTCCGGGACAGGGGGTGTATTTCACAGATACGCAGTATTTT. Amino acid sequence: CASSPGQGVYFTDTQYF. This chain uses TRBV6-5 with TRBJ2-3; 11 positions match TRBD1. This CDR3 region has 17 residues. With V trimmed by 5 bases and J by 2 bases, 9 bases remained unmatched. Germline loops: CDR1 MNHEY, CDR2 SVGAGI.

In its sample, this clonotype was seen many times. The V and J genes are TRBV11-2 and TRBJ1-2; a possible D gene is TRBD1 (6 bases). V was trimmed by 4 bases and J by 10 bases, leaving 22 bases between them. CDR3 size: 15 residues. CDR1 and CDR2 from the germline V gene are SGHAT and FQNNGV. DNA of the CDR3: TGTGCCAGCAGCTACGGGGCCGGGGGCCCGGTCCCCTACACCTTC. Encoded protein: CASSYGAGGPVPYTF.

This clonotype was seen a handful of times. The V and J genes are TRBV29-1 and TRBJ2-1, with TRBD2 matching over 8 bases. V dropped 5 bases and J dropped 12; count of bases not matched to a gene: 6. Germline V gene sequence: CDR1 SQVTM, CDR2 ANQGSEA. The CDR3 contains 11 residues. The CDR3 protein is CSVPSGSWQFF. The CDR3 nucleotides are TGCAGCGTTCCAAGCGGGAGTTGGCAGTTCTTC.

CDR3 sequence: CASSQDGSLGPNQPQHF. The DNA for the CDR3 is TGCGCCAGCAGCCAAGACGGCTCATTGGGACCAAATCAGCCCCAGCATTTT. The chain has TRBV4-3 and TRBJ1-5; D perhaps matches TRBD1 (5 bases). V lost 0 bases, J lost 4 bases, and 16 bases lay in between. The CDR3 has 17 amino acids. Germline loops: CDR1 LGHNA, CDR2 YSLEER.

The CDR3 is CASSLASGKNYEQYF. Written as DNA, the CDR3 is TGTGCCAGCAGCTTAGCTAGCGGCAAGAACTACGAGCAGTACTTC. This chain joins TRBV7-2 and TRBJ2-7; D is possibly TRBD2 (6 bases). The germline V gene has CDR1 SGHTA and CDR2 FQGNSA. The length of the CDR3 is 15 residues. V lost 0 bases to trimming and J lost 3 bases, with 12 bases between them.

The rearrangement joins TRBV6-4 to TRBJ2-5; no reliable D call. Trimming cost V 8 bases and J 4 bases, with 14 bases left between them. CDR1 MRHNA and CDR2 SNTAGT come from the germline V gene. The CDR3 has 13 residues. The CDR3 DNA sequence: TGTGCCAGCGCCATGATAGAAGGAGAGACCCAGTACTTC. Encoded protein: CASAMIEGETQYF.

The chain is built from TRBV6-2 or TRBV6-3 and TRBJ2-7; D possibly uses TRBD1 or TRBD2 (5 bases each). There are 16 residues in the CDR3. Between the trimmed V and J ends, which lost 6 bases and 0 bases, there was a span of 18 bases. Germline assignment: CDR1 MNHEY and CDR2 SVGEGT. CDR3 nucleotide sequence: TGTGCCAGCAGAGATTGGGACCCCCTCTACTCCTACGAGCAGTACTTC. Amino acids: CASRDWDPLYSYEQYF.

This clonotype was seen a handful of times. V is TRBV27 and J is TRBJ2-2, with TRBD2 matching 7 bases. Germline loops: CDR1 MNHEY, CDR2 SMNVEV (reference sequence). CDR3 length equals 15 residues. The J segment lost 6 bases and the V segment lost 4 bases, leaving 8 bases of the junction unmatched. The chain's CDR3 is CASSSAGRGSGELFF. In DNA, the CDR3 is TGTGCCAGCAGTTCCGCCGGGCGGGGGTCCGGGGAGCTGTTTTTT.

This clonotype occurred a few times. V and J are TRBV4-3 and TRBJ2-5, with D possibly TRBD2 on 6 matching bases. The CDR3 length is 15 residues. Germline assignment: CDR1 LGHNA and CDR2 YSLEER. Trimming took 3 bases from V and 1 from J, leaving 12 bases between them. The CDR3 sequence is CASSQEGLRQETQYF. Here the CDR3 DNA reads TGCGCCAGCAGCCAGGAGGGACTTCGCCAAGAGACCCAGTACTTC.

This clonotype was observed a handful of times. The V gene is TRBV27, the J gene TRBJ2-4; D may correspond to TRBD1 or TRBD2 (5 bases each). Per germline, CDR1 MNHEY and CDR2 SMNVEV (reference sequence). CDR3 length equals 16 residues. V was shortened by 4 bases and J by 10 bases, with 23 bases between the two germline ends. The CDR3 DNA is TGTGCCAGCAGTTCCATCTGGGACCGGGGCGACCTTATTCAGTACTTC. As protein: CASSSIWDRGDLIQYF.

This clonotype was observed a few times. This chain connects TRBV7-3 to TRBJ2-5, with D perhaps matching TRBD1 (5 bases). CDR3 length: 15 amino acids. Trimming took 1 base from V and 2 from J, leaving 11 bases between them. CDR1 is SGHTA, CDR2 FQGTGA, per germline. CDR3 coding DNA: TGTGCCAGCAGCTTAATGCGGACAAATCAAGAGACCCAGTACTTC. It codes for CASSLMRTNQETQYF.

This clonotype was found many times. The chain is built from TRBV7-2 and TRBJ2-5, with D tentatively TRBD2 (6 bases). This CDR3 spans 12 amino acids. Trimming removed 6 bases at V and 5 bases at J, with 10 bases between. Germline V CDR1 and CDR2: SGHTA, FQGNSA. CDR3 loop: CASRRGRETQYF. CDR3 DNA sequence: TGTGCCAGCAGGCGGGGTCGGGAGACCCAGTACTTC.

This clonotype was counted only a few times. J is TRBJ2-7 and V is TRBV4-3; D not resolved. The CDR3 is 16 residues long. The germline gives CDR1 LGHNA, CDR2 YSLEER. Between the trimmed V and J ends, which lost 0 bases and 2 bases, there was a span of 14 bases. Here the CDR3 DNA reads TGCGCCAGCAGCCAAGATCCAGGAGATCTACCCTACGAGCAGTACTTC. The encoded protein is CASSQDPGDLPYEQYF.

The sample holds many counts of this clonotype. This chain joins TRBV5-6 and TRBJ2-3; TRBD2 aligns across 9 bases. The trim removed 1 base at V and 2 bases at J, leaving 8 bases unmatched. CDR1 and CDR2 (germline): SGHDT, YYEEEE. The CDR3 length is 17 residues. The CDR3 region has the DNA TGTGCCAGCAGCTTGTCCGTAGCGGGGGCGCCCACAGATACGCAGTATTTT. Translating gives CASSLSVAGAPTDTQYF.

As for this clonotype: The germline gene is not matched at one end of the junction; a read error may be the cause. This sequence joins TRBV2 and TRBJ2-3; 9 bases are a match to TRBD2. Germline V lookup: CDR1 SNHLY, CDR2 FYNNEI. CDR3 size: 15 residues. CDR3 amino acids: CASSELAGPTDTRYF. DNA of the CDR3: TGTGCCAGCAGTGAACTAGCGGGGCCTACAGATACGCGGTATTTT.

This clonotype was counted a few times. The chain joins TRBV4-1 to TRBJ1-5; D call uncertain. Trimming shortened V by 1 base and J by 1 base, and 11 bases separated the two germline ends. This CDR3 region has 16 residues. Germline V CDR1 and CDR2: MGHRA, YSYEKL. The CDR3 coding sequence is TGCGCCAGCAGCCAAGTTTGGACTCTGAGCAATCAGCCCCAGCATTTT. It specifies CASSQVWTLSNQPQHF.

This chain joins TRBV5-1 and TRBJ2-2; 10 bases match TRBD2. CDR3 size: 16 residues. V was pared by 1 base and J by 5 bases, with 5 bases of the junction left unmatched. CDR1 and CDR2 from the germline V gene are SGHRS and YFSETQ. The chain's CDR3 is CASSLRAGGPTGELFF. CDR3 nucleotides: TGCGCCAGCAGCTTGCGAGCGGGAGGGCCAACCGGGGAGCTGTTTTTT.

This clonotype was seen a few times. The chain has TRBV29-1 and TRBJ2-3; D not certain. Looked up from germline, CDR1 is SQVTM and CDR2 is ANQGSEA. V lost 3 bases and J lost 1, with 11 bases in between. The CDR3 has 14 residues. The CDR3 loop is CSVDTRVGTDTQYF. In DNA, the CDR3 is TGCAGCGTTGATACTCGGGTGGGCACAGATACGCAGTATTTT.

The V gene is TRBV5-5, the J gene TRBJ2-7; no reliable D call. The CDR3 totals 14 residues. The ends were cut back, 1 base at V and 6 bases at J, with 14 bases in the middle. The germline gives CDR1 SGHKS, CDR2 YYEKEE (reference sequence). The CDR3 coding sequence is TGTGCCAGCAGCTTGTTTTCGATAGGCGGCGAGCAGTACTTC. Protein product: CASSLFSIGGEQYF.

This clonotype was seen a handful of times. V usage is TRBV4-3 and J usage is TRBJ2-2; 7 nucleotides agree with TRBD2. The CDR3 contains 17 residues. CDR1 is LGHNA and CDR2 is YSLEER in the germline V gene. Trimming cost V 2 bases and J 0 bases; bases outside gene matches: 6. CDR3 bases: TGCGCCAGCAGCCAACCGGGGGGATTCGCGAACACCGGGGAGCTGTTTTTT. Its translation is CASSQPGGFANTGELFF.

This clonotype showed up just a few times. This chain joins TRBV29-1 and TRBJ2-1, with D perhaps matching TRBD1 (6 bases). V was cut by 7 bases and J by 2 bases, with 12 bases left in between. The CDR3 covers 13 residues. Looked up from germline, CDR1 is SQVTM and CDR2 is ANQGSEA. The DNA of the CDR3 is TGCAGCGCCCACGGGGACACCTACAATGAGCAGTTCTTC. The encoded protein is CSAHGDTYNEQFF.

V and J are TRBV20-1 and TRBJ2-7; D is possibly TRBD2 (5 bases). Trimming took 2 bases from V and 3 from J, leaving 5 bases between them. The CDR3 spans 11 residues. Germline V gene lookup returns CDR1 DFQATT and CDR2 SNEGSKA (reference sequence). CDR3 protein: CSARRDYEQYF. The CDR3 coding sequence is TGCAGTGCTAGACGGGACTACGAGCAGTACTTC.